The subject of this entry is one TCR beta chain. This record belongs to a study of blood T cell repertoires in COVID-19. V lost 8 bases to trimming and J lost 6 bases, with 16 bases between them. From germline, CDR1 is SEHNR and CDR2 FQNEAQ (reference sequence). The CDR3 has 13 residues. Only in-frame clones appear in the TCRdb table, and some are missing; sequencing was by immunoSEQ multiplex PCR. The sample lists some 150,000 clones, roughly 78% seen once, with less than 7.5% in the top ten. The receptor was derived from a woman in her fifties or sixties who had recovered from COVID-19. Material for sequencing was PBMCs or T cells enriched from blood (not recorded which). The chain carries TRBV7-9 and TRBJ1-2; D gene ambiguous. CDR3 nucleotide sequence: TGTGCCAGCCTACTTAGTGGAGGAGATGGCTACACCTTC. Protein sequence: CASLLSGGDGYTF.